This T cell receptor (beta chain) was identified during a study of cytomegalovirus exposure and HLA in healthy donors. The PCR contained 60 Vbeta and 13 Jbeta primers. The protocol was immunoSEQ multiplex PCR, while the TCRdb copy is restricted to in-frame clones and leaves out a portion. The sample has some 100,000 clones, roughly 69% seen once. The J segment lost 5 bases and the V segment lost 4 bases, leaving 16 bases of the junction unmatched. Per the germline V gene, CDR1 is MGHRA and CDR2 is YSYEKL. The CDR3 contains 17 residues. This clone was detected a few times. No antigen is known for it. Study-wide results and caveats: An analysis was carried out at a later point. It showed that HLA-associated TCR beta chains were more clonally expanded than equally common non-associated chains.

The material sequenced was PBMCs. The rearrangement links TRBV4-1 to TRBJ1-2, with TRBD1 matching 7 bases. This TCR came from a human donor in good health. The CDR3 loop is CASSPMSLQGGAYGYTF. The CDR3 DNA is TGCGCCAGCAGCCCGATGAGTTTACAAGGGGGCGCGTATGGCTACACCTTC.